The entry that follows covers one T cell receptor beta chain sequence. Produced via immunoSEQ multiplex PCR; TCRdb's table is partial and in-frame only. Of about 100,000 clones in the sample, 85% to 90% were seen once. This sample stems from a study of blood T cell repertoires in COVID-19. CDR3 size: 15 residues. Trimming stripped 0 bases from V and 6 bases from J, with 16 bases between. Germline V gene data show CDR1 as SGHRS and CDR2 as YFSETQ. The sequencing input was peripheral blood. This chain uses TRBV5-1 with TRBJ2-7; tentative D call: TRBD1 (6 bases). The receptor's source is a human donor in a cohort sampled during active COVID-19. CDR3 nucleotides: TGCGCCAGCAGCTTGGAGCTTCCAGGGGTAAGCGAGCAGTACTTC. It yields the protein CASSLELPGVSEQYF.